This T cell receptor beta chain derives from a study of post-analysis software for immune sequencing data (dated by TCRdb to the mid-2010s). At the level of the whole study: Relapsing-remitting, secondary progressive and progressive-relapsing multiple sclerosis were recorded as disease courses, and subtype annotation was lacking for some patients. The patient repertoires were compared against more than 10 previously published healthy control repertoires obtained from donors aged roughly 6 to 25 years. A subset of samples was prepared in parallel using single-end sample barcoding, then pooled and co-amplified after Illumina adapter ligation.

This clonotype is a singleton in its sample. No cognate antigen has been identified for it. A junction boundary mismatches the germline segment, possibly from a read error. The method behind the library was PCR. The instrument given in TCRdb is Illumina HiSeq 2500. Unique molecular identifiers were incorporated into TCR beta cDNA libraries to reduce PCR and sequencing biases. Roughly 500,000 cDNA molecules were obtained for every 1 to 10 million input T cells, so each molecule roughly corresponded to one T cell. Patient libraries were prepared and sequenced with the same protocol used for the earlier healthy control dataset. Within a given batch, samples were prepared together, multiplexed and sequenced on the same HiSeq lane. Turning to the authors' computational methods: MIGEC handled the raw barcoded reads, throwing out single-read molecular identifier groups before consensus assembly and CDR3 extraction. Clonotype tables were post-analysed with VDJtools, and diversity was normalized by down-sampling all datasets to the smallest sample size. To correct batch-related cross-sample contamination, repertoire overlap clustering matched CDR3 amino acid sequences but not nucleotide sequences. The public reads were run again by TCRdb, first through fastp at Q25 and then through MiXCR, and only productive beta chains were kept. Here each entry gathers all rows of one CDR3 protein and keeps the most common genes and DNA. TCRdb's processing, not the authors' own work, is the source of the V and J calls. The sample data list approximately 160,000 distinct CDR3 sequences, and about 30% of these were observed just once. The leading ten clones occupy approximately 1.4% of the sample.

Findings and caveats that apply to the study as a whole: Significantly higher frequencies in patients than in controls were found for several TRBV segments, including TRBV5-6, TRBV5-1 and TRBV20-1. The multiple sclerosis patient group was slightly younger than the control group. Significantly lower normalized Chao1 diversity was found in multiple sclerosis patients than in controls, suggesting substantial peripheral T-cell clonal expansion. When samples were clustered directly using the F measure, samples prepared in the same batch co-clustered strongly, which prompted a batch-effect correction.

To demonstrate the VDJtools post-analysis software, the study profiled TCR beta repertoires from the peripheral blood of some 13 young patients with multiple sclerosis. Multiple sclerosis patients were children and adolescents aged roughly 6 to 16 years. CDR1 and CDR2 are read off the germline V gene (reference sequence) as MNHEY and SMNVEV. The CDR3 starts with the cysteine, ends with the phenylalanine, and has 15 residues. Just the 45-base CDR3 DNA is kept, in frame starting at base 1. This TCR came from a girl aged 10 to 17 with multiple sclerosis. The rearrangement joined TRBV27 to TRBJ2-2, with 13 junctional bases fitting TRBD2. Material for sequencing was blood. The bases are TGTGCCAGCAGTGCCGGGACTAGCGGGACCGGGGAGCTGTATTTT. This is translated as CASSAGTSGTGELYF.